These 18 T cell receptor beta chains came from one sample sequenced in a study of shared clonotypes between healthy human individuals. Libraries were prepared by immunoSEQ multiplex PCR; TCRdb keeps only in-frame clonotypes and omits some of them. The table lists fewer than 3 million clones, roughly 90% of them singletons. Sequenced material: naive CD4+ T cells from PBMCs. Indicated subset: CD45RA+ positively selected. The receptors originated from a man aged 18 to 30 in good health. Some clones in this sample may be carry-over from other donors' samples.

The chain is built from TRBV28 and TRBJ2-7, with 9 nucleotides matching TRBD1. CDR1 is MDHEN, CDR2 SYDVKM, per germline. V lost 2 bases to trimming and J lost 1 base; unmatched junction nucleotides: 3. This CDR3 is built from 15 residues. In DNA, the CDR3 is TGTGCCAGCAGTTTAACAGGGGGCGCGTCCTACGAGCAGTACTTC. Protein: CASSLTGGASYEQYF.

This chain uses TRBV6-5 with TRBJ2-1; TRBD2 matches at 7 bases. Losses at the gene ends were 4 bases for V and 5 bases for J; bases not matched to a gene: 11. CDR1 is MNHEY and CDR2 is SVGAGI in the germline V gene. This CDR3 has 16 amino acids. CDR3 loop: CASSLGSGSSNNEQFF. The DNA of the CDR3 is TGTGCCAGCAGTTTAGGTAGCGGGTCCTCTAACAATGAGCAGTTCTTC.

This clone came up once. The rearrangement links TRBV18 to TRBJ2-2; D is perhaps TRBD1 (5 bases). V lost 3 bases and J 4 bases, leaving 12 bases between the germline ends. The germline V gene has CDR1 KGHSH and CDR2 LQKENI. This CDR3 is built from 15 residues. For the CDR3, the DNA is TGTGCCAGCTCACCGTTGACAGTTTCCACCGGGGAGCTGTTTTTT. Its protein is CASSPLTVSTGELFF.

Comment on this clone: This same CDR3 is encoded by further DNA sequences in the sample. DNA of the CDR3: TGTGCCAGCAGCTTATCCGGCAGCACAGATACGCAGTATTTT. It yields the protein CASSLSGSTDTQYF. The rearrangement joins TRBV7-2 to TRBJ2-3; unclear D gene. This CDR3 contains 14 residues. Germline values: CDR1 SGHTA, CDR2 FQGNSA. V lost 2 bases and J lost 0, with 6 bases in between.

The chain is built from TRBV10-2 and TRBJ2-7; no firm D call. Germline values: CDR1 WSHSY, CDR2 SAAADI. The ends were cut back, 6 bases at V and 2 bases at J, with 17 bases in the middle. The CDR3 is 15 residues long. CDR3 protein: CASRKGRAETYEQYF. CDR3 DNA sequence: TGCGCCAGCAGAAAGGGTCGGGCCGAGACCTACGAGCAGTACTTC.

The chain combines TRBV9 with TRBJ2-1, with 9 nucleotides matching TRBD2. Losses at the gene ends were 0 bases for V and 7 bases for J; bases not matched to a gene: 5. Germline values: CDR1 SGDLS, CDR2 YYNGEE. CDR3 size: 15 residues. In DNA, the CDR3 is TGTGCCAGCAGCGTAGCTAGCGGGGAAATAAATGAGCAGTTCTTC. It codes for CASSVASGEINEQFF.

The gene calls are TRBV6-6 and TRBJ2-7, with D possibly TRBD2 on 6 matching bases. Trimming cost V 7 bases and J 4 bases, with 14 bases left between them. Germline-derived CDR1 and CDR2 are MNHNY and SVGAGI (reference sequence). The CDR3 spans 13 residues. The CDR3 region is CASTPAGGYEQYF. The CDR3 nucleotides read TGTGCCAGCACTCCCGCCGGGGGATACGAGCAGTACTTC.

A word on this clone: At the DNA level, this CDR3 is encoded by other sequences in the same sample as well. The chain is built from TRBV28 and TRBJ2-3, with D perhaps assigned TRBD1 or TRBD2 (5 bases each). The CDR3 runs to 13 residues. V lost 1 base to trimming and J lost 6 bases, with 8 bases between them. From germline, CDR1 is MDHEN and CDR2 SYDVKM. CDR3 DNA sequence: TGTGCCAGCAGTTTATTGGGGACGGATACGCAGTATTTT. It codes for CASSLLGTDTQYF.

The V gene is TRBV5-1, the J gene TRBJ2-7; a possible D gene is TRBD2 (7 bases). Trimming cost V 4 bases and J 0 bases, with 17 bases left between them. CDR3 length equals 16 residues. CDR1 SGHRS and CDR2 YFSETQ come from the germline V gene. The CDR3 spells CASSTRRGGGSYEQYF. CDR3 bases: TGCGCCAGCAGCACACGACGGGGAGGGGGCTCCTACGAGCAGTACTTC.

The chain links TRBV7-9 to TRBJ2-5; perhaps D is TRBD1 or TRBD2 (5 bases each). V was trimmed by 5 bases and J by 5 bases, leaving 27 bases between them. The CDR3 has 18 residues. Germline V gene data show CDR1 as SEHNR and CDR2 as FQNEAQ (reference sequence). This CDR3 reads CASSTAQDNRGLSETQYF. The CDR3, as DNA: TGTGCCAGCAGCACCGCGCAGGACAACCGGGGTCTCTCGGAGACCCAGTACTTC. Using reference TRBV7-9 and TRBJ2-5 for the parts outside the CDR3, the full variable domain is DTGVSQNPRHKITKRGQNVTFRCDPISEHNRLYWYRQTLGQGPEFLTYFQNEAQLEKSRLLSDRFSAERPKGSFSTLEIQRTEQGDSAMYLCASSTAQDNRGLSETQYFGPGTRLLVL.

This clone appeared once. The chain employs TRBV28 and TRBJ2-2; a possible D gene is TRBD1 (6 bases). CDR1 and CDR2 (germline): MDHEN, SYDVKM. Trimming removed 6 bases from V and 1 base from J, with 12 bases in between. The CDR3 sequence is 15 residues long. CDR3 amino acids: CASSTTGKNTGELFF. In DNA form, the CDR3 reads TGTGCCAGCAGCACCACAGGGAAGAACACCGGGGAGCTGTTTTTT.

The V call is TRBV5-8, the J call TRBJ2-7, with 7 nucleotides matching TRBD1. The CDR3 consists of 15 residues. V lost 3 bases and J lost 0; bases outside the gene matches: 6. Per the germline V gene, CDR1 is SGHTS and CDR2 is YDEGEE. CDR3 coding DNA: TGTGCCAGCAGCTGGACAGGCGGAGACTCCTACGAGCAGTACTTC. It encodes CASSWTGGDSYEQYF. Combining the CDR3 with reference TRBV5-8 and TRBJ2-7 gives the whole variable domain EAGVTQSPTHLIKTRGQQATLRCSPISGHTSVYWYQQALGLGLQFLLWYDEGEERNRGNFPPRFSGRQFPNYSSELNVNALELEDSALYLCASSWTGGDSYEQYFGPGTRLTVT.

This clone was recorded once. The chain links TRBV6-4 to TRBJ1-3, with TRBD1 matching over 8 bases. This CDR3 comprises 15 residues. V dropped 6 bases and J dropped 2; count of bases not matched to a gene: 6. In germline, CDR1 is MRHNA, CDR2 SNTAGT. The DNA of the CDR3 is TGTGCCAGCAGGCAGGGGGCCACCACTGGAAACACCATATATTTT. Its translation: CASRQGATTGNTIYF.

The chain has TRBV19 and TRBJ1-2; D may be TRBD1 (5 bases). V was shortened by 8 bases and J by 8 bases, with 18 bases between the two germline ends. Germline CDR1 and CDR2: LNHDA and SQIVND (reference sequence). The CDR3 runs 13 residues. CDR3 region: CASSRDAREGYTF. For the CDR3, the DNA is TGTGCCAGTTCCCGGGACGCCCGTGAAGGCTACACCTTC.

This chain uses TRBV7-2 with TRBJ2-7, with 8 positions matching TRBD2. Germline V gene lookup returns CDR1 SGHTA and CDR2 FQGNSA. Germline trimming cut 3 bases from V and 3 bases from J; bases unmatched to any gene: 7. The CDR3 runs 15 residues. The CDR3 here is CASSFSGTGGYEQYF. CDR3 nucleotides: TGTGCCAGCAGCTTTAGCGGGACCGGGGGCTACGAGCAGTACTTC. The full variable domain, rest sourced from reference TRBV7-2 and TRBJ2-7, is GAGVSQSPSNKVTEKGKDVELRCDPISGHTALYWYRQSLGQGLEFLIYFQGNSAPDKSGLPSDRFSAERTGGSVSTLTIQRTQQEDSAVYLCASSFSGTGGYEQYFGPGTRLTVT.

Of note for this clone: Since a much larger clone is just one base distant, this may be a read error. The sample has other DNA sequences that encode this CDR3 too. The chain is built from TRBV5-8 and TRBJ1-1; D unclear. The CDR3 spans 11 residues. Germline V lookup: CDR1 SGHTS, CDR2 YDEGEE. Trimming cost V 1 base and J 3 bases, with 1 base left between them. The CDR3 protein is CASSLYTEAFF. The CDR3 DNA reads TGTGCCAGCAGCTTGTACACTGAAGCTTTCTTT.

This chain connects TRBV5-6 to TRBJ2-5, with unresolved D. CDR3 length equals 12 residues. Germline V gives CDR1 SGHDT, CDR2 YYEEEE. The V end lost 7 bases, the J end lost 2 bases, and 9 bases lay between the germline ends. The CDR3 protein is CASVGPQETQYF. For the CDR3, the DNA is TGTGCCAGCGTAGGCCCGCAAGAGACCCAGTACTTC.

This chain joins TRBV6-1 and TRBJ2-1; TRBD2 matches at 11 bases. The CDR3 is 16 amino acids. The ends lost 2 bases at V and 5 bases at J; junction bases unmatched: 5. Germline loops: CDR1 MNHNS, CDR2 SASEGT. CDR3 DNA sequence: TGTGCCAGCAGTGAATATACTAGCGGGAGTAACAATGAGCAGTTCTTC. Translated: CASSEYTSGSNNEQFF.